This T cell receptor (beta chain) was identified during a study of blood T cell repertoires in COVID-19. Study-wide context: Collection of acute and convalescent COVID-19 samples took place in the United States, Italy and Spain. PBMCs, B-cell-depleted T cells, or T cells provided the cDNA or gDNA that made up the material.

Germline V gene lookup returns CDR1 KGHDR and CDR2 SFDVKD. The V gene end was trimmed by 3 bases and the J gene end by 5 bases; junction bases not matched to a gene: 8. The CDR3 is made up of 17 amino acids. Original handling: Counts of nucleated cells, estimated from reference gene primer amplification, were obtained. TCRdb keeps only in-frame clones here, not all; method: immunoSEQ multiplex PCR. D and trimming come from the DNA, and the V and J calls and clone size come from that table. The top ten clones hold 45% to 60% of a sample with more than 65,000 clones, about four fifths of them seen once.

This receptor was taken from a human donor in a cohort sampled during active COVID-19. The genes are TRBV24-1 and TRBJ2-3; 12 nucleotides line up with TRBD2. The sequenced sample was peripheral blood. The CDR3: CATSDRLAGDVIDTQYF. CDR3 nucleotides: TGTGCCACCAGTGATCGACTAGCGGGAGACGTAATAGATACGCAGTATTTT.